This entry lists 9 T cell receptor beta chains sequenced from one sample in a study of cytomegalovirus exposure and HLA in healthy donors. Data came from immunoSEQ multiplex PCR; TCRdb stores just in-frame clones and leaves some out. The sample holds about 73,000 clones, about 90% seen once. Source material: PBMCs. The receptors were gathered from a woman in her late teens or twenties in good health and CMV-seropositive.

V usage is TRBV6-4 and J usage is TRBJ2-3; D is perhaps TRBD1 (5 bases). Germline assignment: CDR1 MRHNA and CDR2 SNTAGT. The CDR3 runs 16 residues. Between the trimmed V and J ends, which lost 6 bases and 1 base, there was a span of 17 bases. The CDR3 DNA reads as TGTGCCAGCAGCCCCACATCGGGCAGGGGCACAGATACGCAGTATTTT. Amino acid sequence: CASSPTSGRGTDTQYF.

This clone was detected once. V is TRBV6-6 and J is TRBJ1-1, with unresolved D. V lost 7 bases and J lost 4, with 4 bases in between. The CDR3 extends over 10 amino acids. In germline, CDR1 is MNHNY, CDR2 SVGAGI (reference sequence). This chain's CDR3 is CASISTEAFF. The CDR3 DNA sequence: TGTGCCAGCATCAGCACTGAAGCTTTCTTT.

The chain couples TRBV5-1 to TRBJ2-1, with D possibly being TRBD2 (6 bases). The CDR3 runs to 15 residues. The V end was cut by 0 bases, the J end by 2 bases, with 9 bases between. Germline V gene sequence: CDR1 SGHRS, CDR2 YFSETQ. This CDR3 reads CASSLASEPYNEQFF. CDR3 DNA: TGCGCCAGCAGCTTGGCTAGCGAACCCTACAATGAGCAGTTCTTC.

The rearrangement uses TRBV19 and TRBJ1-1; perhaps TRBD1 as D (6 bases). Trimming removed 5 bases at V and 0 bases at J, with 16 bases between. CDR3 size: 16 residues. From germline, CDR1 is LNHDA and CDR2 SQIVND (reference sequence). The CDR3 region has the DNA TGTGCCAGTAGTCCGGCCACAGGGTACATGAACACTGAAGCTTTCTTT. Translation: CASSPATGYMNTEAFF.

On this clone itself: Other DNA sequences in this sample translate to the same CDR3. CDR3 bases: TGTGCCAGCAGACGTACAGGGGGCACTGAAGCTTTCTTT. Protein product: CASRRTGGTEAFF. V and J are TRBV11-2 and TRBJ1-1; TRBD1 matches 8 bases. CDR1 is SGHAT, CDR2 FQNNGV, per germline. The V segment lost 6 bases and the J segment 4 bases; nucleotides outside the gene matches: 4. CDR3 length equals 13 residues.

V and J are TRBV5-5 and TRBJ1-4; 9 bases align to TRBD1. Germline V lookup: CDR1 SGHKS, CDR2 YYEKEE (reference sequence). There are 15 residues in the CDR3. Losses at the gene ends were 6 bases for V and 6 bases for J; bases not matched to a gene: 9. CDR3 nucleotides: TGTGCCAGCACCCCTATTGGGACAGGGCATGAAAAACTGTTTTTT. Amino acids: CASTPIGTGHEKLFF. Full variable domain (missing parts from reference TRBV5-5 and TRBJ1-4): DAGVTQSPTHLIKTRGQQVTLRCSPISGHKSVSWYQQVLGQGPQFIFQYYEKEERGRGNFPDRFSARQFPNYSSELNVNALLLGDSALYLCASTPIGTGHEKLFFGSGTQLSVL.

The V gene is TRBV9, the J gene TRBJ2-3; maybe TRBD2 (5 bases). The germline CDR1 and CDR2 sequences are SGDLS and YYNGEE. V was cut by 0 bases and J by 4 bases, with 9 bases left in between. This CDR3 has 14 residues. In DNA, the CDR3 is TGTGCCAGCAGCGTAGCGGGGTCCGCAGATACGCAGTATTTT. It codes for CASSVAGSADTQYF.

J is TRBJ2-3 and V is TRBV9, with TRBD1 matching over 7 bases. The CDR3 sequence is 17 residues long. The trim removed 2 bases at V and 0 bases at J, leaving 9 bases unmatched. In germline, CDR1 is SGDLS, CDR2 YYNGEE. The CDR3: CASSVFDRVGSTDTQYF. In DNA form, the CDR3 reads TGTGCCAGCAGCGTCTTCGACAGGGTGGGAAGCACAGATACGCAGTATTTT.

With regard to this clone: The junction does not match germline at one end; this may be a read error. The genes are TRBV28 and TRBJ1-5; D call uncertain. The CDR3 contains 14 residues. Germline V gene lookup returns CDR1 MDHEN and CDR2 SYDVKM. The CDR3 protein is CASSLVRSSQPQHF. In DNA, the CDR3 is TGTGCCAGCAGTTTAGTCCGTAGCAGTCAGCCCCAGCATTTT.